Listed below are T cell receptor beta chains from one sample, sequenced in a study of regulatory T cells in long-lasting Graves disease. MiXCR was run by TCRdb on the multiplex PCR reads, yielding one entry per CDR3 protein. This table has a few hundred thousand distinct CDR3 sequences, about 13% appearing once. The data also belong to a second study, concerning T cells in Graves' hyperthyroidism and ophthalmopathy.

The specimen comprised peripheral blood mononuclear cells (PBMCs), sampled at new diagnosis, from a patient treated with antithyroid drugs. The receptors were sampled from a man in his thirties or forties with Graves disease. Both conserved end residues are part of each CDR3. D genes are given only for firm matches. Clone size is given for some rows only: seen once, a few or many times, or a class if the clone is expanded.

D gene,clone size,J gene,V gene,CDR3 protein,CDR3 DNA
NA,few,TRBJ2-1,TRBV12-3/TRBV12-4,CASNHIGGPHYNEQFF,TGTGCCAGCAATCACATCGGAGGACCCCACTACAATGAGCAGTTCTTC
NA,many,TRBJ1-2,TRBV10-1,CASSEYRAYGYTF,TGTGCCAGCAGCGAATACAGGGCTTATGGCTACACCTTC
NA,many,TRBJ2-1,TRBV7-2,CASSLMRGHNEQFF,TGTGCCAGCAGCTTAATGAGAGGCCACAATGAGCAGTTCTTC
NA,few,TRBJ2-4,TRBV19,CASSNLLAKNIQYF,TGTGCCAGTAGTAACCTCCTAGCCAAAAACATTCAGTACTTC
TRBD2,few,TRBJ2-5,TRBV5-4,CASSLRSGRAGETQYF,TGTGCCAGCAGCTTGCGTAGCGGGAGGGCCGGAGAGACCCAGTACTTC
NA,many,TRBJ2-7,TRBV5-1,CASKRAFSYEQYF,TGCGCCAGCAAACGGGCTTTTTCCTACGAGCAGTACTTC
TRBD1,NA,TRBJ2-1,TRBV24-1,CATSEAGTGGRNEQFF,TGTGCCACCAGTGAGGCAGGGACAGGGGGCCGGAATGAGCAGTTCTTC
NA,many,TRBJ1-2,TRBV12-3/TRBV12-4,CASSPQDSFYGYTF,TGTGCCAGCAGCCCTCAGGACAGTTTCTATGGCTACACCTTC
NA,few,TRBJ1-4,TRBV6-2/TRBV6-3,CASSYGGEGEKLFF,TGTGCCAGCAGTTACGGGGGTGAAGGTGAAAAACTGTTTTTT
NA,few,TRBJ2-7,TRBV10-3,CAISEAGEDEQYF,TGTGCCATCAGTGAGGCAGGGGAAGACGAGCAGTACTTC
NA,many,TRBJ2-7,TRBV2,CASSWTALGEQYF,TGTGCCAGCAGTTGGACAGCCCTTGGCGAGCAGTACTTC
TRBD1,many,TRBJ2-5,TRBV2,CASSGIHRDREETQYF,TGTGCCAGCAGTGGAATTCACCGGGACAGAGAAGAGACCCAGTACTTC
NA,many,TRBJ2-1,TRBV2,CASRGGRYNEQFF,TGTGCCAGCAGGGGAGGCCGATACAATGAGCAGTTCTTC
NA,many,TRBJ2-5,TRBV5-1,CASSFSRELETQYF,TGCGCCAGCAGCTTCTCCAGGGAGCTGGAGACCCAGTACTTC
TRBD2,many,TRBJ2-4,TRBV7-2,CASSQTSDSFLPAKNIQYF,TGTGCCAGCAGCCAGACTAGCGATTCGTTTCTCCCCGCCAAAAACATTCAGTACTTC
NA,few,TRBJ2-1,TRBV2,CASSETLGRGSDEQFF,TGTGCCAGCAGTGAAACGCTGGGAAGGGGGAGCGATGAGCAGTTCTTC
NA,NA,TRBJ2-5,TRBV7-8,CASSPRQDWETQYF,TGTGCCAGCAGCCCCCGACAGGACTGGGAGACCCAGTACTTC
NA,many,TRBJ2-5,TRBV7-9,CASSLAPWETQYF,TGTGCCAGCAGCTTAGCACCCTGGGAGACCCAGTACTTC
NA,many,TRBJ2-1,TRBV2,CASSERGFEQFF,TGTGCCAGCAGTGAACGGGGGTTTGAGCAGTTCTTC
NA,NA,TRBJ2-1,TRBV24-1,CATRAPSYNEQFF,TGTGCCACCAGAGCCCCCTCCTACAATGAGCAGTTCTTC
NA,many,TRBJ1-2,TRBV6-1,CASSEVGHCCGNCYTF,TGTGCCAGCAGTGAAGTCGGTCACTGCTGTGGGAATTGCTACACCTTC
NA,few,TRBJ2-7,TRBV18,CASSPQGRGTQGEQYF,TGTGCCAGCTCACCACAGGGACGGGGAACCCAGGGCGAGCAGTACTTC